Shown below are 20 T cell receptor beta chains from a single sample sequenced in a study of T cell responses to AZD1222 COVID-19 vaccine. Produced via immunoSEQ multiplex PCR; TCRdb's table is partial and in-frame only. The listing contains some 150,000 clones. The specimen was peripheral blood. The receptors here all came from an adult in good health.

The chain's CDR3 is CASSPRTDNYGYTF. The CDR3 coding sequence is TGTGCCAGCAGCCCTCGGACAGATAACTATGGCTACACCTTC. The chain employs TRBV4-2 and TRBJ1-2, with D perhaps matching TRBD1 (6 bases). Trimming left V 4 bases short and J 1 base short, with 10 bases between. From germline, CDR1 is LGHNA and CDR2 YNFKEQ. The CDR3 is made up of 14 amino acids.

This chain links TRBV9 with TRBJ1-6; D is perhaps TRBD1 (5 bases). This CDR3 contains 15 residues. Germline CDR1 SGDLS, CDR2 YYNGEE. V lost 1 base, J lost 8 bases, and 13 bases lay in between. CDR3 DNA: TGTGCCAGCAGCGTAACGGGGGGGGATTATTCACCCCTCCACTTT. Its translation is CASSVTGGDYSPLHF.

The rearrangement uses TRBV5-1 and TRBJ1-2; D is uncertain. CDR1 and CDR2 from the germline V gene are SGHRS and YFSETQ. Trimming removed 2 bases from V and 1 base from J, with 15 bases in between. The CDR3 has 16 amino acids. The CDR3 reads CASSFGGQEHNYGYTF. As DNA, the CDR3 is TGCGCCAGCAGCTTCGGAGGGCAGGAGCATAACTATGGCTACACCTTC.

The gene calls are TRBV20-1 and TRBJ1-1; D is ambiguous. Trimming pared 3 bases from V and 1 base from J, leaving 12 bases between. Looked up from germline, CDR1 is DFQATT and CDR2 is SNEGSKA (reference sequence). This CDR3 has 14 amino acids. CDR3 bases: TGCAGTGCTAGTCCCCCACTCGGGAACACTGAAGCTTTCTTT. Amino acids: CSASPPLGNTEAFF.

The rearrangement uses TRBV29-1 and TRBJ1-1, with 10 nucleotides matching TRBD1. The CDR3 has 13 amino acids. V dropped 7 bases and J dropped 5; count of bases not matched to a gene: 7. The germline V gene encodes CDR1 SQVTM and CDR2 ANQGSEA. The CDR3 sequence: CSAWTGGETEAFF. The CDR3 DNA is TGCAGCGCATGGACAGGGGGTGAGACTGAAGCTTTCTTT.

This chain connects TRBV10-2 to TRBJ2-7, with a possible D match to TRBD1 (5 bases). The CDR3 is 13 residues long. Trimming shortened V by 6 bases and J by 0 bases, and 9 bases separated the two germline ends. CDR1 is WSHSY, CDR2 SAAADI, per germline. The CDR3 sequence is CASSEDSSYEQYF. CDR3 DNA sequence: TGCGCCAGCAGCGAAGACAGCTCCTACGAGCAGTACTTC.

The J gene is TRBJ1-2, the V gene TRBV6-5, with no clear D. Germline lookup yields CDR1 MNHEY and CDR2 SVGAGI. This CDR3 spans 15 amino acids. V lost 2 bases and J 0 bases, leaving 10 bases between the germline ends. The CDR3 loop is CASSYLLGTNYGYTF. CDR3 coding DNA: TGTGCCAGCAGTTACCTGTTAGGGACTAACTATGGCTACACCTTC.

The chain links TRBV6-1 to TRBJ1-1; maybe TRBD1 (5 bases). The CDR3 sequence is 14 residues long. CDR1 and CDR2 from the germline V gene are MNHNS and SASEGT. Trimming took 1 base from V and 5 from J, leaving 11 bases between them. The CDR3 sequence: CASSEGVGRTEAFF. CDR3 coding DNA: TGTGCCAGCAGTGAAGGGGTGGGGCGGACTGAAGCTTTCTTT.

This chain connects TRBV2 to TRBJ1-2; D unresolved. In germline, CDR1 is SNHLY, CDR2 FYNNEI. V was trimmed by 5 bases and J by 2 bases, leaving 6 bases between them. The CDR3 contains 12 residues. Here the CDR3 reads CASSPGNYGYTF. CDR3 in DNA: TGTGCCAGCAGTCCAGGAAACTATGGCTACACCTTC.

The chain joins TRBV6-1 to TRBJ1-5; perhaps TRBD1 as D (6 bases). The CDR3 spans 14 residues. The V gene's germline CDR1 is MNHNS and CDR2 SASEGT. V lost 1 base and J lost 6, with 10 bases in between. CDR3 in DNA: TGTGCCAGCAGTGAAGGGGGGGGCGGTCAGCCCCAGCATTTT. It translates to CASSEGGGGQPQHF.

The chain is built from TRBV7-8 and TRBJ1-5; D call uncertain. The CDR3 totals 13 residues. V was cut by 4 bases and J by 6 bases, with 10 bases left in between. In germline, CDR1 is SGHVS, CDR2 FQNEAQ. The CDR3: CASSWSTGQPQHF. CDR3 DNA sequence: TGTGCCAGCAGCTGGTCGACCGGTCAGCCCCAGCATTTT.

The chain links TRBV2 to TRBJ2-3, with TRBD2 as a possible D gene (5 bases). V lost 6 bases, J lost 5 bases, and 12 bases lay in between. CDR1 is SNHLY and CDR2 is FYNNEI in the germline V gene. The CDR3 length is 13 residues. CDR3 in amino acids: CASSGGWVDTQYF. In DNA form, the CDR3 reads TGTGCCAGCAGCGGAGGATGGGTAGATACGCAGTATTTT.

On this clone itself: A junction boundary mismatches the germline segment, possibly from a read error. V gene TRBV6-1 combines with J gene TRBJ1-6; 9 positions match TRBD1. The CDR3 has 14 residues. From germline, CDR1 is MNHNS and CDR2 SASEGT. CDR3 sequence (DNA): TGTGCCAGCAGCGAAGGACAGGGGAATTCACCCCTCCACTTT. It encodes CASSEGQGNSPLHF.

The chain has TRBV6-1 and TRBJ1-5, with a tentative D call TRBD1 (6 bases). CDR3 length equals 17 residues. Germline V gene data show CDR1 as MNHNS and CDR2 as SASEGT. Trimming shortened V by 2 bases and J by 9 bases, and 23 bases separated the two germline ends. The CDR3 DNA follows: TGTGCCAGCAGTGAAATCATGGTGGCAGGGGCCACGGTGCCCCAGCATTTT. Its protein is CASSEIMVAGATVPQHF.

CDR3 coding DNA: TGTGCCAGCAGTTTATCCTTGACTAGCTGGGGTTACGAGCAGTACTTC. Its protein product is CASSLSLTSWGYEQYF. The chain combines TRBV28 with TRBJ2-7; 7 bases agree with TRBD2. The germline V gene has CDR1 MDHEN and CDR2 SYDVKM. The CDR3 runs to 16 residues. V shed 1 base and J 4 bases; nucleotides not matched to a gene: 10.

The chain carries TRBV12-3 or TRBV12-4 and TRBJ1-1, with 9 bases that match TRBD1. V dropped 3 bases and J dropped 12; count of bases not matched to a gene: 5. The CDR3 runs to 12 residues. The CDR3 bases are TGTGCCAGCAGTTTGGGACAGGGCTCCACTTTCTTT. Translated: CASSLGQGSTFF.

The chain recombines TRBV24-1 with TRBJ1-2, with D maybe TRBD1 (5 bases). Germline-derived CDR1 and CDR2 are KGHDR and SFDVKD. The CDR3 contains 15 residues. Between the trimmed V and J ends, which lost 5 bases and 4 bases, there was a span of 16 bases. The CDR3 here is CATSGGRQGSYGYTF. The CDR3 nucleotides are TGTGCCACCAGTGGGGGCAGGCAAGGTTCCTATGGCTACACCTTC.

The chain recombines TRBV28 with TRBJ1-3, with D tentatively TRBD1 (5 bases). Germline CDR1 reads MDHEN; CDR2 reads SYDVKM. V gave up 7 bases and J gave up 4 bases, with 5 bases separating them. This CDR3 has 11 amino acids. The CDR3 nucleotides read TGTGCCAGCAACAGGGGAAACACCATATATTTT. This sequence encodes CASNRGNTIYF.

The chain couples TRBV2 to TRBJ2-5, with TRBD1 matching over 10 bases. Trimming removed 7 bases from V and 4 bases from J; junction bases left unmatched: 6. This CDR3 is built from 14 residues. Germline lookup yields CDR1 SNHLY and CDR2 FYNNEI. In DNA form, the CDR3 reads TGTGCCAGCAAACCAGGGACAGGGGCAGAGACCCAGTACTTC. It specifies CASKPGTGAETQYF.

The chain uses TRBV19 and TRBJ1-1; 7 nucleotides align to TRBD1. Germline V CDR1 and CDR2: LNHDA, SQIVND (reference sequence). Trimming removed 5 bases from V and 3 bases from J; junction bases left unmatched: 9. The CDR3 is 15 amino acids. As DNA, the CDR3 is TGTGCCAGTAGTGCCAAACGGACAGGTGACACTGAAGCTTTCTTT. It specifies CASSAKRTGDTEAFF.